Each of the 2 T cell receptor beta chains below was sequenced from the same sample in a study of T cell responses to AZD1222 COVID-19 vaccine. Some clones are missing from TCRdb's copy, which holds only in-frame ones; the method was immunoSEQ multiplex PCR. The sample contains approximately 120,000 clones, around 90% of which appear only once. This specimen was peripheral blood, taken on day 0 of MenACWY control vaccination. These receptors all stem from an adult in good health.

The J gene is TRBJ1-5, the V gene TRBV2; 9 nucleotides match TRBD1. In germline, CDR1 is SNHLY, CDR2 FYNNEI. The CDR3 extends over 14 amino acids. J gave up 4 bases and V 6 bases, and 4 bases lay outside the gene matches. CDR3 DNA: TGTGCCAGCAGGGGACAGGGTTGGAATCAGCCCCAGCATTTT. This encodes CASRGQGWNQPQHF.

The chain is built from TRBV5-1 and TRBJ2-2, with D possibly being TRBD1 (5 bases). The CDR3 is 17 residues long. CDR1 SGHRS and CDR2 YFSETQ come from the germline V gene. Trimming removed 1 base at V and 0 bases at J, with 13 bases between. CDR3 coding DNA: TGCGCCAGCAGCTTGCCGTTGGACACGGCGAACACCGGGGAGCTGTTTTTT. It translates to CASSLPLDTANTGELFF.